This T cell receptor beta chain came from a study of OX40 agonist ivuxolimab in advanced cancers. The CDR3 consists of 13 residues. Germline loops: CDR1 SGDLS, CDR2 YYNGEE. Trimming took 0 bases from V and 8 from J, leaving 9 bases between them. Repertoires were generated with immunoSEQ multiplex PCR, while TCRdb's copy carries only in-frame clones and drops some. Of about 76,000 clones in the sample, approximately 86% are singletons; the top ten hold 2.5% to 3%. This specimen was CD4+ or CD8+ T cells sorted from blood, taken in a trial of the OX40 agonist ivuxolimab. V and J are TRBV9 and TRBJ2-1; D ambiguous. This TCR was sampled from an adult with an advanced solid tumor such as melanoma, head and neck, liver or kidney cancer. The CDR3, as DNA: TGTGCCAGCAGCGTAGAAGGGTGGGATGAGCAGTTCTTC. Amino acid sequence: CASSVEGWDEQFF.